These 26 T cell receptor beta chains were sequenced from one sample in a study of T cell repertoires in cytomegalovirus infection. MiXCR, applied by TCRdb to the reads, yields one record per CDR3 protein. The profile shows some 110,000 distinct CDR3 sequences, roughly a tenth of them singletons. Antigens for these TCRs are unknown. Sequenced: PBMCs, sequenced either directly or after in vitro stimulation (not recorded which). The receptors shown here come from a human donor in good health (CMV status not recorded). Some clones in this sample may be carry-over from other donors' samples.

In the case of this clonotype: One end of the junction fails to match germline, which may point to a read error. V gene TRBV7-6 combines with J gene TRBJ2-1; D gene uncertain. The CDR3 contains 13 residues. Germline CDR1 is SGHVS and CDR2 is FNYEAQ. The CDR3 bases are TGTGCTAGCAGCTTAGGTATCCTTAATGAGCAGTTCTTC. Encoded protein: CASSLGILNEQFF.

This clonotype occurred a few times. This chain uses TRBV4-3 with TRBJ2-7, with D perhaps matching TRBD2 (6 bases). Trimming left V 1 base short and J 0 bases short, with 19 bases between. The germline CDR1 and CDR2 sequences are LGHNA and YSLEER. There are 18 residues in the CDR3. The CDR3 sequence is CASSQAPSTGLLSYEQYF. The CDR3 nucleotides read TGCGCCAGCAGCCAAGCCCCTTCGACGGGACTCCTCTCCTACGAGCAGTACTTC.

This clonotype was observed many times. The DNA for the CDR3 is TGTGCCAGCAGCCAGAGGGTGACAGTCACTGAAGCTTTCTTT. Encoded protein: CASSQRVTVTEAFF. The V call is TRBV6-5, the J call TRBJ1-1, with D possibly TRBD1 on 5 matching bases. This CDR3 contains 14 residues. The germline V gene has CDR1 MNHEY and CDR2 SVGAGI. Trimming pared 6 bases from V and 4 bases from J, leaving 15 bases between.

Relative to its sample, this clonotype is medium-sized. The V gene is TRBV7-9, the J gene TRBJ2-7, with TRBD2 matching over 7 bases. This CDR3 spans 17 amino acids. The V segment lost 1 base and the J segment 5 bases; nucleotides outside the gene matches: 14. From germline, CDR1 is SEHNR and CDR2 FQNEAQ (reference sequence). CDR3 coding DNA: TGTGCCAGCAGCTTAGGGCAGTGGGAGGGACTCCCCCACGAGCAGTACGTC. Protein product: CASSLGQWEGLPHEQYV.

In its sample, this clonotype was seen many times. The V and J genes are TRBV7-8 and TRBJ2-1; 10 positions agree with TRBD2. CDR1 is SGHVS, CDR2 FQNEAQ, per germline. Losses at the gene ends were 2 bases for V and 8 bases for J; bases not matched to a gene: 3. The CDR3 is made up of 14 amino acids. The CDR3 is CASSLSLAGDEQFF. The CDR3 nucleotides are TGTGCCAGCAGCTTAAGCCTAGCGGGAGATGAGCAGTTCTTC.

V is TRBV7-8 and J is TRBJ2-7; a possible D gene is TRBD2 (5 bases). The CDR3 covers 14 residues. Germline V gives CDR1 SGHVS, CDR2 FQNEAQ. V gave up 5 bases and J gave up 5 bases, with 16 bases separating them. CDR3 in DNA: TGTGCCAGCAGCCCCCTCGGGGTCCCCCACGAGCAGTACTTC. Translated: CASSPLGVPHEQYF.

This clonotype was detected many times. The chain recombines TRBV4-2 with TRBJ2-5; 7 bases agree with TRBD1. In germline, CDR1 is LGHNA, CDR2 YNFKEQ. Germline trimming cut 2 bases from V and 2 bases from J; bases unmatched to any gene: 8. This CDR3 has 16 residues. CDR3 in DNA: TGTGCCAGCAGCCAAACAGGGGCGGGTGGACAAGAGACCCAGTACTTC. It is translated as CASSQTGAGGQETQYF.

The rearrangement links TRBV6-2 or TRBV6-3 to TRBJ1-1, with a possible D match to TRBD1 (5 bases). The V end lost 6 bases, the J end lost 1 base, and 12 bases lay between the germline ends. The CDR3 has 14 residues. Germline assignment: CDR1 MNHEY and CDR2 SVGEGT. CDR3 residues: CASRVFTGNTEAFF. CDR3 coding DNA: TGTGCCAGCAGAGTCTTTACAGGGAACACTGAAGCTTTCTTT.

This clonotype was recorded a few times. This chain links TRBV20-1 with TRBJ2-1; D unresolved. V was trimmed by 5 bases and J by 5 bases, leaving 16 bases between them. The CDR3 consists of 14 residues. Germline-derived CDR1 and CDR2 are DFQATT and SNEGSKA (reference sequence). CDR3 sequence reads: CSARALELDNEQFF. CDR3 coding DNA: TGCAGTGCTCGGGCCTTAGAACTGGACAATGAGCAGTTCTTC.

V is TRBV7-2 and J is TRBJ2-5, with TRBD2 matching 11 bases. CDR1 is SGHTA and CDR2 is FQGNSA in the germline V gene. This CDR3 region has 16 residues. J was trimmed by 7 bases and V by 5 bases; bases with no gene match: 12. This CDR3 reads CASSGLRLAGSGTQYF. In nucleotides, the CDR3 is TGTGCCAGCAGCGGTTTAAGACTAGCGGGAAGTGGGACCCAGTACTTC.

This clonotype was seen ten or more times. The V and J genes are TRBV25-1 and TRBJ1-1; D is undetermined. The CDR3 has 13 residues. Germline V gene sequence: CDR1 MGHDK, CDR2 SYGVNS. V lost 1 base, J lost 1 base, and 4 bases lay in between. In DNA, the CDR3 is TGTGCCAGCAGTGAATTCGAGAACACTGAAGCTTTCTTT. Translated, it gives CASSEFENTEAFF.

The sample holds a few counts of this clonotype. The chain has TRBV6-5 and TRBJ2-1, with D unclear. V gave up 4 bases and J gave up 5 bases, with 15 bases separating them. The CDR3 has 15 amino acids. The V gene's germline CDR1 is MNHEY and CDR2 SVGAGI. CDR3 residues: CASSSADRPNNEQFF. Written as DNA, the CDR3 is TGTGCCAGCAGTTCGGCCGACCGGCCCAACAATGAGCAGTTCTTC.

The chain has TRBV11-2 and TRBJ1-2, with a weak D call TRBD1 (5 bases). This CDR3 spans 15 amino acids. V lost 5 bases and J 7 bases, leaving 20 bases between the germline ends. The germline V gene has CDR1 SGHAT and CDR2 FQNNGV. Written as DNA, the CDR3 is TGTGCCAGCAGCCGGCCTGGGGGGGGTACGGGTGGCTACACCTTC. It codes for CASSRPGGGTGGYTF.

The chain has TRBV5-4 and TRBJ2-7, with a weak D call TRBD1 (6 bases). This CDR3 spans 15 amino acids. From germline, CDR1 is SGHNT and CDR2 YYREEE (reference sequence). Trimming removed 4 bases from V and 5 bases from J, with 19 bases in between. CDR3 amino acids: CASSPSWGRSDEQYF. Here the CDR3 DNA reads TGTGCCAGCAGCCCTTCATGGGGGCGTAGCGACGAGCAGTACTTC.

This clonotype was counted many times. The rearrangement joins TRBV11-2 to TRBJ2-1; the match to TRBD2 covers 9 bases. Germline values: CDR1 SGHAT, CDR2 FQNNGV. The V segment lost 4 bases and the J segment 3 bases; nucleotides outside the gene matches: 4. The CDR3 is 15 amino acids. The CDR3 here is CASSSLAGRYNEQFF. The CDR3 coding sequence is TGTGCCAGCAGCTCCCTAGCGGGACGCTACAATGAGCAGTTCTTC. Drawing the rest from reference TRBV11-2 and TRBJ2-1, the complete variable domain is EAGVAQSPRYKIIEKRQSVAFWCNPISGHATLYWYQQILGQGPKLLIQFQNNGVVDDSQLPKDRFSAERLKGVDSTLKIQPAKLEDSAVYLCASSSLAGRYNEQFFGPGTRLTVL.

This clonotype was counted many times. This rearrangement joins TRBV7-3 to TRBJ2-1; D may correspond to TRBD1 or TRBD2 (7 bases each). Germline CDR1 SGHTA, CDR2 FQGTGA. The germline V and J ends were trimmed by 7 bases and 4 bases, with 17 bases remaining between them. The CDR3 is made up of 15 amino acids. DNA for the CDR3: TGTGCCAGCATGCCAGGGGGGGGGGGTTACAATGAGCAGTTCTTC. Its translation is CASMPGGGGYNEQFF.

This clonotype was found many times. The chain has TRBV28 and TRBJ2-7; tentatively, D is TRBD2 (5 bases). V dropped 2 bases and J dropped 0 bases, with 14 bases sitting between them. Germline V CDR1 and CDR2: MDHEN, SYDVKM. This CDR3 has 16 amino acids. CDR3 loop: CASSLVRGANSYEQYF. CDR3 DNA sequence: TGTGCCAGCAGTTTAGTTCGGGGAGCCAACTCCTACGAGCAGTACTTC.

The rearrangement uses TRBV7-9 and TRBJ2-2; 8 nucleotides match TRBD2. This CDR3 spans 16 amino acids. CDR1 and CDR2 (germline): SEHNR, FQNEAQ (reference sequence). Trimming took 1 base from V and 6 from J; bases not matched to a gene: 7. This CDR3 is CASSLVSGREAGELFF. CDR3 DNA sequence: TGTGCCAGCAGCTTAGTATCCGGGAGGGAGGCCGGGGAGCTGTTTTTT.

This clonotype was seen more than once but under ten times. The V gene is TRBV11-2, the J gene TRBJ1-2, with 9 bases fitting TRBD1. This CDR3 region has 15 residues. The J segment lost 4 bases and the V segment lost 1 base, leaving 4 bases of the junction unmatched. Per the germline V gene, CDR1 is SGHAT and CDR2 is FQNNGV. The CDR3: CASSLAGQGRYGYTF. The CDR3 DNA reads as TGTGCCAGCAGCTTAGCGGGACAGGGTCGCTATGGCTACACCTTC.

This clonotype was observed many times. This sequence joins TRBV10-3 and TRBJ1-6; TRBD1 matches 7 bases. CDR3 size: 15 residues. Trimming took 3 bases from V and 7 from J; bases not matched to a gene: 6. Per germline, CDR1 ENHRY and CDR2 SYGVKD. The DNA for the CDR3 is TGTGCCATCAGTGATCCGGGACAGAGAAATTCACCCCTCCACTTT. This gives the protein CAISDPGQRNSPLHF.

This clonotype was counted ten times or more. The chain couples TRBV7-2 to TRBJ2-3, with 8 positions matching TRBD2. With 2 bases clipped from V and 4 bases from J, the junction kept 8 bases outside the gene matches. This CDR3 is 16 amino acids long. CDR1 and CDR2 from the germline V gene are SGHTA and FQGNSA. The CDR3 region is CASSLKVGRGADTQYF. The CDR3, as DNA: TGTGCCAGCAGCTTAAAGGTCGGGAGGGGCGCAGATACGCAGTATTTT.

The rearrangement links TRBV12-3 or TRBV12-4 to TRBJ1-5; 7 bases map to TRBD1. V shed 8 bases and J 4 bases; nucleotides not matched to a gene: 5. CDR3 length equals 13 residues. The CDR3 DNA sequence: TGTGCCAGCGCGGGACAGCCAAATCAGCCCCAGCATTTT. The encoded protein is CASAGQPNQPQHF.

This clonotype was seen at least ten times. The chain has TRBV7-9 and TRBJ2-1; 7 bases line up with TRBD1. The CDR3 runs 16 residues. Germline CDR1 reads SEHNR; CDR2 reads FQNEAQ (reference sequence). V shed 5 bases, J shed 4 bases, and the junction held 11 bases outside the gene matches. Written as DNA, the CDR3 is TGTGCCAGCAGCGAAAACAGGGACAGTGGATACAATGAGCAGTTCTTC. This codes for CASSENRDSGYNEQFF.

This chain joins TRBV28 and TRBJ2-2; no clear D gene. V was cut by 6 bases and J by 7 bases, with 24 bases left in between. Looked up from germline, CDR1 is MDHEN and CDR2 is SYDVKM. The CDR3 is 17 residues long. CDR3 residues: CASSKDRVRRFGGELFF. The CDR3 nucleotides read TGTGCCAGCAGCAAAGACCGGGTCCGGAGATTTGGCGGGGAGCTGTTTTTT. The whole variable domain, remainder taken from reference TRBV28 and TRBJ2-2, is DVKVTQSSRYLVKRTGEKVFLECVQDMDHENMFWYRQDPGLGLRLIYFSYDVKMKEKGDIPEGYSVSREKKERFSLILESASTNQTSMYLCASSKDRVRRFGGELFFGEGSRLTVL.

This clonotype was found once. This rearrangement joins TRBV28 to TRBJ1-4; 7 positions agree with TRBD1. J lost 8 bases, V lost 10 bases, and 10 bases had no gene match. This CDR3 contains 13 residues. From germline, CDR1 is MDHEN and CDR2 SYDVKM. The CDR3 DNA reads TGTGCCAACAGCGAACCGGGACAGGAAAAACTGTTTTTT. Amino acid sequence: CANSEPGQEKLFF.

Here the CDR3 DNA reads TGTGCCAGCAGTTTAATAGTGGACACCTACGAGCAGTACTTC. Translation: CASSLIVDTYEQYF. The V call is TRBV12-3 or TRBV12-4, the J call TRBJ2-7; possible D gene TRBD1, 5 bases. The CDR3 is made up of 14 amino acids. The V end lost 2 bases, the J end lost 2 bases, and 10 bases lay between the germline ends.